This T cell receptor beta chain was identified in a study of blood T cells in healthy people across ages. Study-level results: Estimated diversity that came from one million T cells was considered an underestimate. Per-million-T-cell TCR beta diversity fell roughly linearly with age.

V lost 0 bases, J lost 0 bases, and 9 bases lay in between. CDR1 is LGHNA, CDR2 YSLEER, per germline. This CDR3 contains 17 residues. This clonotype was seen ten or more times. What it recognizes is unknown. Alongside a J-beta primer mix, a sample-barcoded 5' primer served in a second PCR lasting roughly 6 to 11 cycles. From the 5' RACE reads, TCRdb called clonotypes with MiXCR, one entry per CDR3 protein. The sample holds hundreds of thousands of distinct CDR3 sequences, about 28% seen once. Sequencing input: blood. The chain links TRBV4-3 to TRBJ2-6; D is ambiguous. The origin of this receptor is a woman older than 75 in good health. The DNA for the CDR3 is TGCGCCAGCAGCCAAGATTCGACGCCCTCTGGGGCCAACGTCCTGACTTTC. It encodes CASSQDSTPSGANVLTF.